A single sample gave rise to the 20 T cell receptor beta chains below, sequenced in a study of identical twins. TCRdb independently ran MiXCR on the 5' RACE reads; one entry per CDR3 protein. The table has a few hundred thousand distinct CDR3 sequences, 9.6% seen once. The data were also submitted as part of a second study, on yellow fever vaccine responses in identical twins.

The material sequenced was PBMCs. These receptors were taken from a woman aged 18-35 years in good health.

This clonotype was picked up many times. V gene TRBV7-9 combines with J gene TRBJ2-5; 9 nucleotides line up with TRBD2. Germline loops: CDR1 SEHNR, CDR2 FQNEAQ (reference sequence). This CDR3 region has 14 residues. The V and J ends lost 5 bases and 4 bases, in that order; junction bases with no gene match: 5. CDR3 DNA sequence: TGTGCCAGCAGCAGCGGGACTAGCCTAGAGACCCAGTACTTC. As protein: CASSSGTSLETQYF. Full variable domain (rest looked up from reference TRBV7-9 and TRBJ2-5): DTGVSQNPRHKITKRGQNVTFRCDPISEHNRLYWYRQTLGQGPEFLTYFQNEAQLEKSRLLSDRFSAERPKGSFSTLEIQRTEQGDSAMYLCASSSGTSLETQYFGPGTRLLVL.

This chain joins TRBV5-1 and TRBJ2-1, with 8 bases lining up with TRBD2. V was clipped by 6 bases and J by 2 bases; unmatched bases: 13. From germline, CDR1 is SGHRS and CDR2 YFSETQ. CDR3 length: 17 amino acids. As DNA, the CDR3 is TGCGCCAGCACCGGCGGAGCGGGGGTTCCCCCCTACAATGAGCAGTTCTTC. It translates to CASTGGAGVPPYNEQFF.

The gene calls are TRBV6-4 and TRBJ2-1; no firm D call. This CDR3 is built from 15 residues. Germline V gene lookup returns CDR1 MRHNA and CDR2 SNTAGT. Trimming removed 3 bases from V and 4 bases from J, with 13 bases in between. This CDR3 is CASSDGSKNYNEQFF. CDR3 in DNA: TGTGCCAGCAGTGATGGTAGCAAGAATTACAATGAGCAGTTCTTC.

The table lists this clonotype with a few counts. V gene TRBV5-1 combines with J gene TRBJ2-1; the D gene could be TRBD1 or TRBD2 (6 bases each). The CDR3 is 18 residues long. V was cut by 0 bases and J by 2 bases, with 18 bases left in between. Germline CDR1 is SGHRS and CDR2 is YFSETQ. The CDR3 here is CASSLGPSGGATYNEQFF. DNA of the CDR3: TGCGCCAGCAGCTTGGGCCCGTCCGGGGGCGCAACCTACAATGAGCAGTTCTTC. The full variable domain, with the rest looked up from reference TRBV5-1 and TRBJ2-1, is KAGVTQTPRYLIKTRGQQVTLSCSPISGHRSVSWYQQTPGQGLQFLFEYFSETQRNKGNFPGRFSGRQFSNSRSEMNVSTLELGDSALYLCASSLGPSGGATYNEQFFGPGTRLTVL.

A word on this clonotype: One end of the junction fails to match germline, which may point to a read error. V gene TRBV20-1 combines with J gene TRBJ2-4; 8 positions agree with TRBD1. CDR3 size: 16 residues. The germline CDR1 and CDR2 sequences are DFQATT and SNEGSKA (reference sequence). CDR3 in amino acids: CCARDRGQVGENIQYF. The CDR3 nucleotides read TGCTGTGCTAGAGATCGGGGACAGGTGGGGGAAAACATTCAGTACTTC.

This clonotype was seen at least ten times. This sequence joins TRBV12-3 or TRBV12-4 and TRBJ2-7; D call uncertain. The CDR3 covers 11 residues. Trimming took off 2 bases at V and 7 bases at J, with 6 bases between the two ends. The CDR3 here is CASSLLGEQYF. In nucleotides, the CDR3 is TGTGCCAGCAGTTTACTGGGAGAGCAGTACTTC.

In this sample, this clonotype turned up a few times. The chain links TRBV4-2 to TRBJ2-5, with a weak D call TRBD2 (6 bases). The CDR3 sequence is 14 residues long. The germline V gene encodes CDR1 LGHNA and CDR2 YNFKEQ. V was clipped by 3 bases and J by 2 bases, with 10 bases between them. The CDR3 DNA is TGTGCCAGCAGCCATGGGACTCATCAAGAGACCCAGTACTTC. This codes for CASSHGTHQETQYF.

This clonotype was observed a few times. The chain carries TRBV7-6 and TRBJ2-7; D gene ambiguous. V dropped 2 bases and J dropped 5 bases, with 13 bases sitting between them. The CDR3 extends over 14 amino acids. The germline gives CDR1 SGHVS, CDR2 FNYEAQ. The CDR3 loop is CASSLTAGQNEQYF. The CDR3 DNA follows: TGTGCCAGCAGCTTAACGGCAGGTCAAAACGAGCAGTACTTC. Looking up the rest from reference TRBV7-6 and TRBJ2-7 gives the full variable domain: GAGVSQSPRYKVTKRGQDVALRCDPISGHVSLYWYRQALGQGPEFLTYFNYEAQQDKSGLPNDRFSAERPEGSISTLTIQRTEQRDSAMYRCASSLTAGQNEQYFGPGTRLTVT.

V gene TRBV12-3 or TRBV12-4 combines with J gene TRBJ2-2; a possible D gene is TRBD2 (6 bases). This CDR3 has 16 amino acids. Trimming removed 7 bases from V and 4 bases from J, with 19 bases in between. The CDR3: CASTTWVGEATGELFF. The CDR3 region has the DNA TGTGCCAGCACTACATGGGTAGGGGAGGCCACCGGGGAGCTGTTTTTT.

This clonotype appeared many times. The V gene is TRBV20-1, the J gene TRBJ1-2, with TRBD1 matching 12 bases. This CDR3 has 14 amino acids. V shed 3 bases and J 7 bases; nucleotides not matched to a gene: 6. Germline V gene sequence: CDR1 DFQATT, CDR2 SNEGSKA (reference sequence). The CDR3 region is CSARPGQGAGGYTF. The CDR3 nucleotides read TGCAGTGCTAGGCCGGGACAGGGGGCTGGTGGCTACACCTTC.

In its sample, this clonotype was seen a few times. CDR3 nucleotide sequence: TGTGCCAGCAGCTTATATGGAGGCCCCGGCTACGAGCAGTACTTC. Translated, it gives CASSLYGGPGYEQYF. V gene TRBV11-2 combines with J gene TRBJ2-7, with a tentative D call TRBD2 (5 bases). Germline V lookup: CDR1 SGHAT, CDR2 FQNNGV. This CDR3 contains 15 residues. The V gene lost 2 bases and the J gene lost 3 bases, with 14 bases spanning the gap.

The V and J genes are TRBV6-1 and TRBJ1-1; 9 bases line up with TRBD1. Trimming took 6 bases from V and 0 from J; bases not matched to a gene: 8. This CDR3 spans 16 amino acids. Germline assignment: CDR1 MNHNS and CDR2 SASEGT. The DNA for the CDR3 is TGTGCCAGCAGCCTGGGACAGGGTGGTATGAACACTGAAGCTTTCTTT. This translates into CASSLGQGGMNTEAFF.

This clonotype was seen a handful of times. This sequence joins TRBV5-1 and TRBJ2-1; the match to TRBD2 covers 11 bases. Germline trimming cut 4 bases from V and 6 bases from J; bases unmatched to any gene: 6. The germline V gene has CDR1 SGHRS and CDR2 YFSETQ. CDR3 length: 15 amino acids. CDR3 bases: TGCGCCAGCAGCCCAATCCTAGCGGGGGGCAATGAGCAGTTCTTC. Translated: CASSPILAGGNEQFF. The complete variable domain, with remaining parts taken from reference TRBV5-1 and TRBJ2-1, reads KAGVTQTPRYLIKTRGQQVTLSCSPISGHRSVSWYQQTPGQGLQFLFEYFSETQRNKGNFPGRFSGRQFSNSRSEMNVSTLELGDSALYLCASSPILAGGNEQFFGPGTRLTVL.

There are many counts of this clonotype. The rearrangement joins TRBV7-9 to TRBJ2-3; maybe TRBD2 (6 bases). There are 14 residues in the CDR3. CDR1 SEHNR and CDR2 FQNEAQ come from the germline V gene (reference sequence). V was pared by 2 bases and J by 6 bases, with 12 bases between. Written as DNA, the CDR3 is TGTGCCAGCAGCTTAACTAGCCGCTCGGATACGCAGTATTTT. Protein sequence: CASSLTSRSDTQYF.

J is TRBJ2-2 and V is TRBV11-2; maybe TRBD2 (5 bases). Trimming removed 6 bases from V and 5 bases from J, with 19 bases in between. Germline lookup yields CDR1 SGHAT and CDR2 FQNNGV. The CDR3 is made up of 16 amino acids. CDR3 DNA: TGTGCCAGCAGAAACGGGGATTTGGTCCCTACCGGGGAGCTGTTTTTT. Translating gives CASRNGDLVPTGELFF.

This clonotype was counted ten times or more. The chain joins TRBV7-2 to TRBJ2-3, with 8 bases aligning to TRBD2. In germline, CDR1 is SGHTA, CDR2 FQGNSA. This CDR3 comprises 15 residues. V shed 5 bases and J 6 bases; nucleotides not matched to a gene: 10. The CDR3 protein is CASSPRTSRSDTQYF. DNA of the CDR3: TGTGCCAGCAGCCCCAGGACTAGCAGATCGGATACGCAGTATTTT. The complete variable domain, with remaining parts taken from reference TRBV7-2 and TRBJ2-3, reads GAGVSQSPSNKVTEKGKDVELRCDPISGHTALYWYRQSLGQGLEFLIYFQGNSAPDKSGLPSDRFSAERTGGSVSTLTIQRTQQEDSAVYLCASSPRTSRSDTQYFGPGTRLTVL.

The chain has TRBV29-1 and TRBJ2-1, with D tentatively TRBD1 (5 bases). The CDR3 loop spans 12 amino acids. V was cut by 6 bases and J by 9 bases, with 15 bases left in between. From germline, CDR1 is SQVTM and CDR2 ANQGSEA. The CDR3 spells CSVAGQGSEQFF. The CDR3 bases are TGCAGCGTCGCCGGGCAGGGTAGTGAGCAGTTCTTC.

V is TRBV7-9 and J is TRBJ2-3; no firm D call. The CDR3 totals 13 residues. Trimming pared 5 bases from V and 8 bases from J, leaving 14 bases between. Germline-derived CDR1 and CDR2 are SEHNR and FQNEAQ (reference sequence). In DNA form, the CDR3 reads TGTGCCAGCAGCCCCCATGCACAGATTACGCAGTATTTT. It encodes CASSPHAQITQYF. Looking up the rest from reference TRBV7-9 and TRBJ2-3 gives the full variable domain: DTGVSQNPRHKITKRGQNVTFRCDPISEHNRLYWYRQTLGQGPEFLTYFQNEAQLEKSRLLSDRFSAERPKGSFSTLEIQRTEQGDSAMYLCASSPHAQITQYFGPGTRLTVL.

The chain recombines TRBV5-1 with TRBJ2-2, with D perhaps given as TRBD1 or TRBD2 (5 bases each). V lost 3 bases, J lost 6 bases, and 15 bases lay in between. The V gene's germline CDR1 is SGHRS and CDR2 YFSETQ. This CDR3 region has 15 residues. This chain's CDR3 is CASSSVVGDAGELFF. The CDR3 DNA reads TGCGCCAGCAGCTCGGTCGTGGGGGACGCCGGGGAGCTGTTTTTT.

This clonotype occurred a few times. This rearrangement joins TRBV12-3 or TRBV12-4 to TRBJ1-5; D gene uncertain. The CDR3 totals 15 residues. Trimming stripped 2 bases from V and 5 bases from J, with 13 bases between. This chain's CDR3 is CASSLISQAYQPQHF. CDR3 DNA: TGTGCCAGCAGTTTAATCAGCCAGGCCTATCAGCCCCAGCATTTT.